This TCR beta chain came from a study of cytomegalovirus exposure and HLA in healthy donors. The PCR was carried out with 60 Vbeta primers and 13 Jbeta primers. Assay used: immunoSEQ multiplex PCR; TCRdb lists only in-frame clones, some missing. The data contain under 200,000 clones, approximately 78% of them singletons. General observations from the study: No immune exposure information besides CMV serostatus was available. Both high specificity and high sensitivity reportedly marked the classifier's diagnosis of cytomegalovirus status. HLA alleles were associated with 15,000 to 20,000 TCR beta sequences in a later analysis at 0.05 false discovery rate.

In regard to this clone: The antigen is unknown.

The CDR3 has 16 amino acids. The junction had 6 bases not matched to a gene; V was cut back by 2 bases and J by 1 base. Germline V gene data show CDR1 as SNHLY and CDR2 as FYNNEI. The specimen was PBMCs. V gene TRBV2 combines with J gene TRBJ2-5, with TRBD1 matching over 8 bases. The sequence derives from a woman under 30 in good health and CMV-seronegative. The CDR3 here is CASSESGQAIQETQYF. The CDR3 bases are TGTGCCAGCAGTGAATCGGGACAGGCCATCCAAGAGACCCAGTACTTC.